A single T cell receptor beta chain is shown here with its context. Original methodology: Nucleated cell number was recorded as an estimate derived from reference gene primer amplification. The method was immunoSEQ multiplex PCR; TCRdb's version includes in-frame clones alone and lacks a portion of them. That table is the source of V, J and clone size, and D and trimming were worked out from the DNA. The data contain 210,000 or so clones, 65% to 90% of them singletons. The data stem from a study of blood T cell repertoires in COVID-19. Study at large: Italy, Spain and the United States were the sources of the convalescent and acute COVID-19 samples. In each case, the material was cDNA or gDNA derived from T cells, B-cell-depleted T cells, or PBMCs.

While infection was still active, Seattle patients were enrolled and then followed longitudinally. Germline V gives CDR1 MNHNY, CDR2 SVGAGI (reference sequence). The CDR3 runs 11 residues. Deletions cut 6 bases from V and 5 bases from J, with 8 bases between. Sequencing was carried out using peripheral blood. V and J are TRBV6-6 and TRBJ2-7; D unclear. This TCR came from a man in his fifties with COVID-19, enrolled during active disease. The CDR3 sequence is CASSPKNEQYF. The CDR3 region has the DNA TGTGCCAGCAGCCCTAAGAACGAGCAGTACTTC.